What follows is one TCR beta chain and its context. Its cognate antigen is unknown. Naive-designated CD8 cells lacked CD45RO, were positively enriched for CCR7, and omitted terminally differentiated effector memory CD45RA+ cells. The sample originates from a study of shared clonotypes between healthy human individuals. As for the study in general: Each donor contributed plates that comprised three CD4 naive, three CD4 memory, two CD8 naive and one CD8 memory.

Study-wide results and limits: As a rule, naive subsets had a larger estimated richness than memory subsets.

It was at deep level that the assay was run. Researchers divided each subset's genomic DNA evenly across several immunoSEQ plates. Sequenced by immunoSEQ multiplex PCR; TCRdb stores in-frame clones only, minus some. The data hold a few million clones, with approximately 92% observed a single time. The CDR3 has 15 residues. V lost 6 bases, J lost 1 base, and 10 bases lay in between. Germline V gene sequence: CDR1 SGHTA, CDR2 FQGTGA. The TCR sequence derives from a man between 18 and 35 years old in good health. Some clones in this sample may be carry-over from other donors' samples. The V call is TRBV7-3, the J call TRBJ2-6; D gene ambiguous. The sequencing input was naive CD8+ T cells from PBMCs. Here the CDR3 DNA reads TGTGCCAGCAGGGTGATGGGATCTGGGGCCAACGTCCTGACTTTC. Translation gives CASRVMGSGANVLTF.